This entry concerns a single T cell receptor (beta chain). This clone's antigen is unknown. No per-base quality is available; no much larger clone lies one base away. This entry belongs to a study of tumor-infiltrating lymphocytes in primary liver carcinoma (dated by TCRdb to about 2017). As for the study more broadly: The five patients, three men and two women aged 30 to 69 years, had hepatocellular carcinoma (four) or combined HCC and intrahepatic cholangiocarcinoma (one). Roughly 3.5 to 7.5 million productive TCRbeta reads were obtained per sample, and no significant difference in read depth was found between tissue types. TCRbeta repertoire sequencing covered about 35 specimens from 5 patients: 25 or so tumor regions, 5 adjacent noncancerous liver tissues and 5 peripheral blood samples. The five patients had tumors of stage T1-T3 N0M0, with maximum diameters ranging from roughly 4.2 to 10 cm. The study combined TCRbeta repertoire sequencing, expression microarrays and whole-exome sequencing across five regions of each liver tumor, with adjacent normal tissue and blood. The roughly 25 tumor region samples were profiled with Agilent mRNA microarrays so that TCRbeta repertoire diversity could be related to the local molecular phenotype. High reproducibility was observed for the technical replicate repertoires, with mean shared-clone rates roughly 0.87 and correlation coefficients above 0.95.

V and J lose 8 bases and 7 bases, and a span of 14 bases separates them. Counted from cysteine to phenylalanine, this CDR3 has 12 amino acids. Only the CDR3 part of the read is kept: 36 bases, read in frame from the first base. Based on the germline V gene, the CDR1 and CDR2 sequences are SQVTM and ANQGSEA. The paper as a whole reports these results and caveats: Because only the TCR beta chain was sequenced and unpaired alpha chains were not captured, true repertoire diversity is likely underestimated. The top 250 clones accounted for a significantly greater share of the repertoire in tumors than in blood (p = 0.039). Only about 7-24% of top clones were found in all five regions of a tumor, suggesting spatial heterogeneity of tumor-infiltrating T cells. Bulk unsorted samples precluded comparing CD4+ and CD8+ T cell repertoires. Repertoire overlap was found to be higher between tumor regions (mean about 36%) than between tumor-adjacent (approximately 17%) or tumor-blood (about 14%) pairs, consistent with antigen-driven expansion. The study included only five patients, and the authors note findings should be validated in a larger study.

Starting from 450 to 500 ng total RNA, TCRbeta-specific cDNA was produced by reverse transcription with a constant-region primer and ProtoScript II reverse transcriptase. TCRbeta libraries were built with three nested multiplex PCR rounds, a slightly modified ARM-PCR procedure. Multiplex TRBV1-TRBV30 forward primers and a Cbeta reverse primer were used in the first two PCR rounds, each of which was run for approximately 10 cycles. Sample barcodes and Illumina adapters were attached in a final 25-cycle PCR using Deep VentR polymerase. Amplicons of 200-500 bp were gel-purified with a QIAquick gel extraction kit before sequencing. TCRbeta amplicons were sequenced on an Illumina HiSeq 2500 with 250-bp paired-end reads. The authors processed their data as follows. To recover full CDR3 sequences, reads were quality-trimmed using Trimmomatic v0.33 and paired reads were then merged using FLASH v1.2.11. V, D and J germline segments were assigned to the rearranged TCRbeta sequences using MiGEC v1.2.1b. Clonotype statistics, along with Shannon-Wiener diversity indices, were calculated using VDJtools v1.0.0. Except for diversity analysis, only the 250 most abundant clonotypes of each sample were used in subsequent analyses to reduce sampling bias. TCRdb handled the public reads itself, with Q25 trimming in fastp and clone calling in MiXCR, and kept productive beta chains. Rows with a matching CDR3 protein are joined into one entry that keeps the most common DNA and genes. The V and J calls follow TCRdb's processing rather than the paper's. This sample has around 78,000 distinct CDR3 sequences in its table, and over 70% of those were observed once. The ten largest account for about 13% of the sample.

Without any cell sorting, total RNA and DNA were extracted together from 20-30 mg of bulk tissue using the AllPrep DNA/RNA mini kit. Surgical resection was performed in China between late 2015 and 2016 on several patients with histopathologically diagnosed primary liver carcinoma. At the time of sampling, the patients were treatment-naive and had chronic HBV infection. Each tumor was sampled at five spatially separated regions: the tumor centre plus the superior, inferior, left-lateral and right-lateral poles. According to histology, viable tumor cells made up more than 75% of every tumor sample. Fresh tumor and adjacent tissue pieces were bisected, with one half stored in RNAlater at -80 degrees C and the other half sent for histology.

The sequenced sample was liver tumor tissue from sampling region 4. Taken with the paper, the label for cell subset or site translates to: tumor region T4, right-lateral pole. The rearranged chain carries TRBV29-1 and TRBJ2-2, with TRBD1 tentatively as D gene (5 bases match). The TCR was taken from a woman aged 55-70 years with primary liver carcinoma and hepatitis B virus infection. The CDR3 protein sequence reads: CSMAWGIGELFF. At the DNA level, the sequence is TGCAGCATGGCATGGGGCATCGGGGAGCTGTTTTTT.